This is a list of T cell receptor beta chains from one sample in a study of naive and memory T cell subsets. Each CDR3 protein is one row after TCRdb ran MiXCR on the UMI-ligation and nested PCR reads. The sample lists roughly 97,000 distinct CDR3 sequences, roughly 14% occurring once. The sequenced sample consisted of naive CD8+ T cells from blood. These receptors were collected from a human donor in good health. Both conserved end residues are part of each CDR3. Fields, in order: CDR3 protein, CDR3 DNA, clone size, J gene, D gene, V gene. D genes are given only for firm matches. For some rows the clone size is stated as once, few or many, or as a class when expanded; others skip it.

CDR3 protein: CASSLDLGGGNTDTQYF
CDR3 DNA: TGTGCCAGCAGTTTAGATTTGGGCGGGGGGAACACAGATACGCAGTATTTT
clone size: few
J gene: TRBJ2-3
D gene: TRBD2
V gene: TRBV28

CDR3 protein: CASSLPTSGEGSADTQYF
CDR3 DNA: TGTGCCAGCAGCTTACCCACTAGCGGGGAGGGTTCGGCAGATACGCAGTATTTT
clone size: -
J gene: TRBJ2-3
D gene: TRBD2
V gene: TRBV7-9

CDR3 protein: CASSAGTLQETQYF
CDR3 DNA: TGTGCCAGCAGCGCCGGGACACTCCAAGAGACCCAGTACTTC
clone size: -
J gene: TRBJ2-5
D gene: -
V gene: TRBV9

CDR3 protein: CATLVGRGQETQYF
CDR3 DNA: TGTGCCACCCTCGTGGGGAGAGGACAAGAGACCCAGTACTTC
clone size: -
J gene: TRBJ2-5
D gene: -
V gene: TRBV11-1

CDR3 protein: CASSFSWSEAFF
CDR3 DNA: TGTGCCAGCAGTTTCTCGTGGTCTGAAGCTTTCTTT
clone size: -
J gene: TRBJ1-1
D gene: -
V gene: TRBV28

CDR3 protein: CSVETPQGAQEQFF
CDR3 DNA: TGCAGCGTTGAGACTCCTCAGGGGGCACAGGAGCAGTTCTTC
clone size: -
J gene: TRBJ2-1
D gene: TRBD1
V gene: TRBV29-1

CDR3 protein: CASSPTGTNTEAFF
CDR3 DNA: TGTGCCAGCAGTCCAACCGGGACTAACACTGAAGCTTTCTTT
clone size: many
J gene: TRBJ1-1
D gene: -
V gene: TRBV7-3

CDR3 protein: CASSQSSSSSTDTQYF
CDR3 DNA: TGCGCCAGCAGCCAATCGTCCTCCAGTAGCACAGATACGCAGTATTTT
clone size: few
J gene: TRBJ2-3
D gene: -
V gene: TRBV4-3

CDR3 protein: CASSSRTGLLGYTF
CDR3 DNA: TGTGCCAGCAGTTCCCGGACAGGTCTTTTGGGCTACACCTTC
clone size: few
J gene: TRBJ1-2
D gene: TRBD1
V gene: TRBV6-2/TRBV6-3

CDR3 protein: CASGPPWGGYGYTF
CDR3 DNA: TGTGCTAGTGGCCCCCCATGGGGCGGCTATGGCTACACCTTC
clone size: few
J gene: TRBJ1-2
D gene: -
V gene: TRBV12-5

CDR3 protein: CASSQGYDSTYYGYTF
CDR3 DNA: TGCGCCAGCAGCCAAGGGTATGACAGTACGTACTATGGCTACACCTTC
clone size: few
J gene: TRBJ1-2
D gene: -
V gene: TRBV4-3

CDR3 protein: CSASSLRGVEQFF
CDR3 DNA: TGCAGTGCTAGCTCCTTGCGGGGTGTTGAGCAGTTCTTC
clone size: many
J gene: TRBJ2-1
D gene: -
V gene: TRBV20-1

CDR3 protein: CASSRVSGANVLTF
CDR3 DNA: TGTGCCAGCAGTAGAGTCTCTGGGGCCAACGTCCTGACTTTC
clone size: many
J gene: TRBJ2-6
D gene: -
V gene: TRBV12-3/TRBV12-4

CDR3 protein: CASSLRGQGDNEQFF
CDR3 DNA: TGTGCCAGCAGCTTACGGGGGCAGGGCGACAATGAGCAGTTCTTC
clone size: -
J gene: TRBJ2-1
D gene: -
V gene: TRBV7-8

CDR3 protein: CATSDLTDGGPSTDTQYF
CDR3 DNA: TGTGCCACCAGTGATTTAACGGATGGCGGCCCTAGCACAGATACGCAGTATTTT
clone size: many
J gene: TRBJ2-3
D gene: -
V gene: TRBV24-1

CDR3 protein: CAWSSTGGNQPQHF
CDR3 DNA: TGTGCCTGGAGTTCAACCGGGGGCAATCAGCCCCAGCATTTT
clone size: many
J gene: TRBJ1-5
D gene: -
V gene: TRBV30

CDR3 protein: CASSQDQGSYEQYF
CDR3 DNA: TGCGCCAGCAGCCAAGACCAGGGGTCCTACGAGCAGTACTTC
clone size: few
J gene: TRBJ2-7
D gene: -
V gene: TRBV4-3

CDR3 protein: CASSVGGGKEYEQYF
CDR3 DNA: TGTGCCAGCAGCGTGGGAGGTGGGAAAGAGTACGAGCAGTACTTC
clone size: many
J gene: TRBJ2-7
D gene: -
V gene: TRBV9

CDR3 protein: CASGLYGVPWEQYF
CDR3 DNA: TGTGCTAGTGGTTTGTACGGGGTTCCCTGGGAGCAGTACTTC
clone size: once
J gene: TRBJ2-7
D gene: -
V gene: TRBV12-5

CDR3 protein: CASSIAFNQPQHF
CDR3 DNA: TGTGCCAGTAGTATAGCATTTAATCAGCCCCAGCATTTT
clone size: few
J gene: TRBJ1-5
D gene: -
V gene: TRBV19

CDR3 protein: CASSLAEQWSSYNEQFF
CDR3 DNA: TGTGCCAGCAGCTTAGCGGAACAGTGGAGCTCCTACAATGAGCAGTTCTTC
clone size: few
J gene: TRBJ2-1
D gene: -
V gene: TRBV7-9

CDR3 protein: CASSYSEGRASDTDTQYF
CDR3 DNA: TGTGCCAGCAGTTACTCGGAAGGACGGGCTAGCGACACAGATACGCAGTATTTT
clone size: few
J gene: TRBJ2-3
D gene: -
V gene: TRBV6-6

CDR3 protein: CATSRASSSYNEQFF
CDR3 DNA: TGTGCCACCAGCAGAGCCTCGAGCTCCTACAATGAGCAGTTCTTC
clone size: -
J gene: TRBJ2-1
D gene: -
V gene: TRBV15

CDR3 protein: CASNLMVGANVLTF
CDR3 DNA: TGTGCCAGCAACCTGATGGTTGGGGCCAACGTCCTGACTTTC
clone size: -
J gene: TRBJ2-6
D gene: -
V gene: TRBV7-2